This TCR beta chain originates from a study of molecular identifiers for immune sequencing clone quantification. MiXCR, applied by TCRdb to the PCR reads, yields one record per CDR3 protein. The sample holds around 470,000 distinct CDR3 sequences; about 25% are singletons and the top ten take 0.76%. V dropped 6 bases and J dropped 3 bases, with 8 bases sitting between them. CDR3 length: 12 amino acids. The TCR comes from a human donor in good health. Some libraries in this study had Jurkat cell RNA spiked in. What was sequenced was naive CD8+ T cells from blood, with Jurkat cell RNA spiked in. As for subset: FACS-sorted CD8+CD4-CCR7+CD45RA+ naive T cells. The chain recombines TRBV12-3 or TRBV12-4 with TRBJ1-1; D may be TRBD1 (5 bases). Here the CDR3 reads CASRGTHTEAFF. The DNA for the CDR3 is TGTGCCAGCAGGGGGACCCACACTGAAGCTTTCTTT.